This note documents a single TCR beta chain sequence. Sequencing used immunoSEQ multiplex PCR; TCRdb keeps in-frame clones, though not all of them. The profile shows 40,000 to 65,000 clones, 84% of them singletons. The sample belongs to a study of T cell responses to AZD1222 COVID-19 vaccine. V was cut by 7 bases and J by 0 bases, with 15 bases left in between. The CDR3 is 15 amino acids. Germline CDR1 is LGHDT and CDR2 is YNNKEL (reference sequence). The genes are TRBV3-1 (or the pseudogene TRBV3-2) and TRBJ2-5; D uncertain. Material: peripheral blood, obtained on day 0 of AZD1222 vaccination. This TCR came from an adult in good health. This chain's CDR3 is CASTRRARYQETQYF. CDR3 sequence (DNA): TGTGCCAGCACCAGGCGAGCGAGGTACCAAGAGACCCAGTACTTC.